This T cell receptor (beta chain) was recovered during a study of cytomegalovirus exposure and HLA in healthy donors (dated by TCRdb to 2016 to 2017). For context, the study as a whole: An earlier analysis of several hundred of the donors reported 276 Gb of sequence data and approximately 110 million unique TCR beta sequences from about 179 million T cells. An early release covering roughly 600 HLA-typed donors comprised approximately 300 gigabases of sequencing data and some 79 million unique TCR sequences. Among the approximately 400 genotyped donors, under 90% belonged to the genetic ancestry cluster associated with self-reported Caucasian donors. The study aimed to test whether cataloging public T cell receptors could reveal signatures of past pathogen exposure. The T cell repertoires of 666 subjects were profiled by immunosequencing and related to cytomegalovirus serostatus. A separate validation cohort of approximately 120 different subjects was used in addition to the approximately 670-subject first cohort. To predict cytomegalovirus infection status, the study combined high-throughput TCR immunosequencing, statistical association of individual TCRs with disease status, and machine learning. A later analysis re-examined previously published TCR beta repertoires from more than 550 donors and added high-resolution HLA genotyping to investigate patterns of TCR occurrence. Rather than drawing on any new phenotypic data, the later analysis identified candidate immune exposures from TCR beta sequences and the way those sequences occurred across donors. To decide whether each TCR beta V gene segment behaved as functional or pseudogenic, an earlier analysis of fewer than 750 of the donors relied on high-throughput TCR beta sequencing. Donor age, sex, ethnicity and CMV serostatus were collected together with the repertoire data. In a later genetic analysis, genome-wide SNP genotypes for about 65% of the 666 donors were used, and that subset was treated as a discovery cohort. Every repertoire in the discovery cohort had been generated on one and the same sequencing platform. Class I and class II HLA loci were covered by the typing at four-digit resolution. The number of typed donors differed by locus: about 620-630 for A, B, C, DRB1 and DQB1; approximately 520 for DQA1; 606 for DPA1; and around 490 for DPB1. Because of strong linkage in the cohort, roughly five DR-DQ haplotypes were treated as single units for association and clustering. Among approximately 370 genotyped donors of the cohort, an average of around 240,000 unique TCR beta nucleotide sequences was sequenced per donor, of which about 18% were non-productive.

General conclusions and limits of the study: In a later analysis, TCR association rates were found to vary across HLA loci, with the most associated TCRs seen for DRB1 alleles and the fewest for HLA-C alleles. A few of the identified cytomegalovirus-associated TCR beta chains were confirmed in vitro to be specific for cytomegalovirus antigens. A later genetic analysis reported fewer N-insertions in productive TCRs among donors in an Asian-associated ancestry cluster than the roughly 670-donor mean. Some IMGT-functional V segments, including TRBV6-2 and TRBV6-3, could not be told apart with the 87-base-pair reads, so those segments were excluded. Linkage disequilibrium might explain the correlated functional status among segregating V segments, but an unknown experimental factor could not be ruled out. In an earlier analysis of fewer than 750 of the donors, most TCR beta V segments were observed in productive rearrangements about 90% or about 30% of the time, broadly matching IMGT annotations. According to the authors, the approach could potentially be generalized to other disease states and immunological phenotypes. A group of highly shared sequence variants was considered likely to be a technical artifact of the sequencing pipeline. Over 15 rarely observed V segments, including chromosome 9 orphons, were excluded from the earlier analysis of about 500 of the donors because counts were too low. According to a later analysis, parvovirus B19, influenza, CMV and Epstein-Barr virus appeared linked to several top co-occurrence clusters. A later analysis found that most CMV-associated TCR beta chains appeared HLA-restricted, with HLA associations seemingly driven largely by CMV exposure. For the cohort, immune exposure information was limited to CMV serostatus. Specific HLA alleles were associated with roughly 17,000 TCR beta sequences at a false discovery rate of 0.05 in a later analysis. In both the original and validation cohorts, the classifier was reported to diagnose cytomegalovirus status with high specificity and sensitivity. Sequencing depth was assumed to be roughly uniform across donors in the presence/absence analyses, though that assumption may not hold. Most TCR sequences were observed very rarely across donors, whereas some public TCRs were present in many individuals. An association between a missense DCLRE1C variant and V-gene and J-gene trimming of TCR beta chains was found in a later genetic analysis and replicated in an independent cohort. Assigning TCR associations to individual alleles was difficult when HLA alleles, especially DR and DQ, strongly co-occurred. In a later analysis, HLA-associated TCR beta chains were found to be more clonally expanded and to have lower generation probabilities than equally common non-associated chains. Only TCR beta chains were sequenced in this cohort, and the absence of alpha or paired-chain data limited detectable features. Because some donors lacked HLA typing at each locus, the association tests relied only on the typed subset. A further reported finding was that TCR beta sequences accurately predicted the HLA-A and HLA-B alleles for most subjects in the first cohort. In the study, about 150 TCR beta chains were listed as associated with cytomegalovirus.

As to this clone: It lacks a known antigen. Per-nucleotide qualities are absent, and no much larger clonotype sits a single base away.

In total, approximately 690 healthy bone marrow donors made up the cohort. At the time of sampling, all cohort members were nominally healthy, though unrecorded immune exposures were likely present. The donor tested CMV seropositive, placing the donor among the 250 to 300 seropositive members of the cohort. Each donor provided a peripheral blood sample, and peripheral blood mononuclear cells were used for TCR beta sequencing. The Qiagen DNeasy Blood Extraction Kit was used to extract genomic DNA from the blood cell samples. Library generation was performed with the immunoSEQ multiplex PCR assay. For the multiplex PCR, a mixture combining 60 forward primers for TCR Vbeta segments and 13 reverse primers for TCR Jbeta segments was used. The CDR3 region of rearranged TCR beta genes was amplified from genomic DNA by a multiplex PCR assay. Amplified TCR beta libraries were sequenced as 87-base-pair reads on the Illumina HiSeq System. As for the authors' bioinformatics: Across the 500 to 850 repertoires, a later analysis counted about 81 million unique TCR beta chains, 9.5 million to 12 million of which were shared by at least two donors. Raw reads were error-corrected and collapsed into unique sequences by a nearest-neighbor algorithm in which closely related sequences were merged to remove PCR and sequencing errors. CDR3 sequences were aligned to IMGT reference sequences to assign V, D and J gene segments. For a sequence to be retained, a match of at least six nucleotides to both a V gene segment and a J gene segment was required. Rearrangements were classified as productive when the CDR3 lacked stop codons and remained in frame with V and J, and all other rearrangements were classified as non-productive. Following IMGT convention, CDR3 was defined as the stretch from the second conserved V-encoded cysteine up to the conserved J-encoded phenylalanine. The earlier analysis of 587 of the donors excluded sequences that lacked an unambiguous match to a single V gene segment. In an earlier analysis of around 600 of the donors, V segments were called functional above 56.7% productive rearrangements and were called segregating when the between-donor standard deviation exceeded 5%. To diagnose cytomegalovirus status from the catalog of TCR beta chain sequences, a statistical classification framework was built. In a later analysis, TCR nucleotide sequences were compared against IMGT/GENE-DB human TR gene sequences so that V and J genes could be assigned. In a later analysis, CDR3 sequences and most-parsimonious VDJ recombination scenarios were assigned using the TCRdist pipeline. In a later analysis, each TCR beta chain was defined by its CDR3 amino acid sequence together with its V-gene family, and reads without a unique V-gene family were excluded. A later analysis removed 550 to 700 highly shared, low-generation-probability nucleotide sequences to deal with suspected cross-contamination and a sequencing artifact. For each public chain, a later analysis derived a clonal expansion index from normalized ranks of inferred template counts within each repertoire. In a later analysis, generation probabilities were computed with a VDJ recombination model fitted to out-of-frame rearrangements, and the resulting probabilities were checked against IGoR. Hypergeometric tests were used in a later analysis to score TCR-TCR, TCR-HLA and TCR-CMV co-occurrence, with a repertoire-size bias correction applied to the TCR pairs. In a later analysis, false discovery rates were estimated by permuting HLA or CMV assignments 20 times. A later analysis grouped co-occurring TCRs with DBSCAN, adding TCRdist sequence similarity when clustering within HLA-allele-positive subsets. Repertoires with fewer than 30,000 or more than 120,000 public chains, plus five repertoires with anomalous nucleotide sharing, were excluded from co-occurrence clustering. Held by TCRdb, this immuneACCESS table contains in-frame sequences only and omits some clones. Under half of the omission traces to an unresolved V gene where checked; the cause of the rest is unknown. V and J calls and clone size come straight from that table; D and trimming were deduced from the DNA. The sample table records under 150,000 clones; over 70% of these occur just once. The ten largest clonotypes hold 6.5% to 8.5% of the sample.

CDR1 and CDR2 are read off the germline V gene as MNHNS and SASEGT. Spanning cysteine to phenylalanine, the CDR3 consists of 14 amino acids. This entry keeps only the CDR3 DNA: 42 bases, framed from base 1. The junction shows trimming of 5 bases on V and 0 bases on J, and the gene matches do not reach 3 bases of it. The clonotype was recovered from a woman between 40 and 55 years old in good health and CMV-seropositive. The V gene is TRBV6-1 and the J gene is TRBJ2-5; a stretch of 7 junction bases matches TRBD1. Material for sequencing was PBMCs. The CDR3 corresponds to CASSNRGNQETQYF. The DNA reads TGTGCCAGCAGTAACAGGGGCAACCAAGAGACCCAGTACTTC.